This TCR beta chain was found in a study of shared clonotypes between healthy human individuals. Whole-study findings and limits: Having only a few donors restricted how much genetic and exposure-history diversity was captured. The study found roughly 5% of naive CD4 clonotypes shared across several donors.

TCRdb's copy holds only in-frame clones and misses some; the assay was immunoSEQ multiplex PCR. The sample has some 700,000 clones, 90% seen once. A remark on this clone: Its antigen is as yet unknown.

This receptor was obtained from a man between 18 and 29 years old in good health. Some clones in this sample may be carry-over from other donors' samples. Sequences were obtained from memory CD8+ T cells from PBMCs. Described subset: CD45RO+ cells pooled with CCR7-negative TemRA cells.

This CDR3 is CASSLGTGQYEQFF. CDR3 nucleotide sequence: TGTGCCAGCAGCCTCGGGACAGGGCAATACGAGCAGTTCTTC. The chain uses TRBV7-8 and TRBJ2-1; 9 bases are shared with TRBD1. Trimming took 5 bases from V and 10 from J; bases not matched to a gene: 9. CDR3 length: 14 residues. Germline CDR1 SGHVS, CDR2 FQNEAQ.